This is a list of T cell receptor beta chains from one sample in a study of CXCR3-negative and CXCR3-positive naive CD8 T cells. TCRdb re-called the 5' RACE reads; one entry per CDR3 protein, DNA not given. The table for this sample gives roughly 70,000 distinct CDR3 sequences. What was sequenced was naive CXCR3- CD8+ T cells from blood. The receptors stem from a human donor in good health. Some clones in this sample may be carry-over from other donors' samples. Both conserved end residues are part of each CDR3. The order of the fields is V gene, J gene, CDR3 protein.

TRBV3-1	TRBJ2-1	CASSRTWEHNEQFF
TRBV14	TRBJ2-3	CASSQGLADTQYF
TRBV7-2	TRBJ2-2	CASSLSGGPGTGELFF
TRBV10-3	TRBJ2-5	CATNDKLAGGFQETQYF
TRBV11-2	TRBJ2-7	CASSKTGNRYEQYF
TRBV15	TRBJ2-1	CATSNGASSYNEQFF
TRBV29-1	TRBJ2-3	CSVKQGTDTQYF
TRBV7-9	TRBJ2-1	CASSSRDYNEQFF
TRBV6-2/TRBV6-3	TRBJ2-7	CASSQGLALYEQYF
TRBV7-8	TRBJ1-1	CASSLRAADTEAFF
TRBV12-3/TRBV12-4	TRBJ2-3	CATYPAPGPGGDTQYF
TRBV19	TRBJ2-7	CASSIDLYGAHGSYEQYF
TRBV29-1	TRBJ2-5	CSVGTGTGFERKTQYF
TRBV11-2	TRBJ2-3	CASSSYTDTQYF
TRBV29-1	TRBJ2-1	CSVDDHQQGSSYNEQFF
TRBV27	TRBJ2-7	CASSLSGAYEQYF
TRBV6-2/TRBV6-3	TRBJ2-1	CASVQGLNNEQFF
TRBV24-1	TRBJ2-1	CATRAGASEQFF
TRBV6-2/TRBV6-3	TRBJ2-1	CASRTGTGVLYNEQFF
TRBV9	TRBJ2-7	CASSVGGDLTYEQYF
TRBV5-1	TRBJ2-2	CASTPGTSVMGDTGELFF
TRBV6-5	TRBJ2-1	CASSYSSLADGQFF